A selection of T cell receptor beta chains follows, all from one sample in a study of cytotoxic CD8 clonotypes in ibrutinib-treated CLL. Assay: immunoSEQ multiplex PCR; the TCRdb copy retains only in-frame clones and omits some. The table includes roughly 250,000 clones, under 80% detected once. The input for sequencing was PBMCs, taken after 24 months of ibrutinib treatment. All receptors derive from a human donor with chronic lymphocytic leukemia. The CDR3 runs from the conserved cysteine through the conserved F or W. Each record gives: V gene, clone size, J gene, D gene, CDR3 protein, CDR3 DNA. A D gene is named only where the DNA matches it firmly. Clone size is given for some rows only: seen once, a few or many times, or a class if the clone is expanded.

v_gene: TRBV9
abundance: -
j_gene: TRBJ2-1
d_gene: -
CDR3aa: CASSAQSNEQFF
CDR3nt: TGTGCCAGCAGCGCCCAGAGCAATGAGCAGTTCTTC

v_gene: TRBV10-3
abundance: -
j_gene: TRBJ2-7
d_gene: -
CDR3aa: CAISEVSFYEQYF
CDR3nt: TGTGCCATCAGTGAGGTTTCCTTCTACGAGCAGTACTTC

v_gene: TRBV7-2
abundance: few
j_gene: TRBJ1-2
d_gene: -
CDR3aa: CASSTHLGRDYTF
CDR3nt: TGTGCCAGCAGCACACATTTGGGCCGGGACTACACCTTC

v_gene: TRBV25-1
abundance: -
j_gene: TRBJ2-6
d_gene: TRBD1
CDR3aa: CASSETGGWSGANVLTF
CDR3nt: TGTGCCAGCAGTGAAACAGGGGGCTGGTCTGGGGCCAACGTCCTGACTTTC

v_gene: TRBV6-1
abundance: -
j_gene: TRBJ2-7
d_gene: -
CDR3aa: CASSELGYEQYF
CDR3nt: TGTGCCAGCAGTGAACTGGGGTACGAGCAGTACTTC

v_gene: TRBV28
abundance: -
j_gene: TRBJ1-5
d_gene: -
CDR3aa: CASSLQARVAQPQHF
CDR3nt: TGTGCCAGCAGTTTACAAGCCAGGGTGGCACAGCCCCAGCATTTT

v_gene: TRBV6-5
abundance: -
j_gene: TRBJ2-7
d_gene: TRBD2
CDR3aa: CASSARTSGSYEQYF
CDR3nt: TGTGCCAGCAGTGCGCGGACTAGCGGGAGTTACGAGCAGTACTTC

v_gene: TRBV29-1
abundance: few
j_gene: TRBJ2-3
d_gene: -
CDR3aa: CSVFQGSGGDTQYF
CDR3nt: TGCAGCGTTTTCCAGGGGTCCGGTGGAGATACGCAGTATTTT

v_gene: TRBV18
abundance: -
j_gene: TRBJ2-5
d_gene: TRBD2
CDR3aa: CASSPRTSGRGETQYF
CDR3nt: TGTGCCAGCTCACCACGCACTAGCGGGAGAGGCGAGACCCAGTACTTC

v_gene: TRBV29-1
abundance: -
j_gene: TRBJ2-7
d_gene: TRBD2
CDR3aa: CSVGAGGTYEQYF
CDR3nt: TGCAGCGTTGGAGCGGGAGGCACCTACGAGCAGTACTTC

v_gene: TRBV9
abundance: -
j_gene: TRBJ2-1
d_gene: -
CDR3aa: CASSVTADNVNEQFF
CDR3nt: TGTGCCAGCAGCGTAACAGCGGATAATGTCAATGAGCAGTTCTTC